The clone carrying this TCR beta chain was observed many times. Germline V gene lookup returns CDR1 SEHNR and CDR2 FQNEAQ (reference sequence). The germline V and J ends were trimmed by 5 bases and 5 bases, with 10 bases remaining between them. The CDR3 covers 12 residues. The source material, RNA transcripts, was used to amplify TCR beta CDR3 regions. First-round RT-PCR of the TCR CDR3 relied on the HTBI primer set. From the multiplex PCR reads, TCRdb called clonotypes with MiXCR, one entry per CDR3 protein. The sample consists of 500,000 to 600,000 distinct CDR3 sequences, around 42% of them appearing once. Clinical symptoms, serum thyroxine and TRAb, thyroid ultrasound and orbital computed tomography were used for the diagnoses. These data come from a study of T cells in Graves' hyperthyroidism and ophthalmopathy.

The chain couples TRBV7-9 to TRBJ2-7, with D uncertain. This sequence was found in a woman aged 18-30 years with Graves' hyperthyroidism. The specimen sequenced was peripheral blood or thyroid tissue (not recorded which). The CDR3 sequence is CASSPPTDEQYF. CDR3 coding DNA: TGTGCCAGCAGCCCCCCTACGGACGAGCAGTACTTC.